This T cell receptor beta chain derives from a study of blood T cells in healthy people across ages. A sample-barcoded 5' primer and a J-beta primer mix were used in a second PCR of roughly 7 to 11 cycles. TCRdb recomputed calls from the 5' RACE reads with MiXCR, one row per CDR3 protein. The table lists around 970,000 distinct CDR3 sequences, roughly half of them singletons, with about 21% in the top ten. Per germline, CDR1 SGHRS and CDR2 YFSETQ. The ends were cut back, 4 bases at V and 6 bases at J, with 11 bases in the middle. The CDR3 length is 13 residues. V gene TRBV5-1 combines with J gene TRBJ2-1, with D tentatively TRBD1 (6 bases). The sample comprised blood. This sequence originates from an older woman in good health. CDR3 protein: CASSQGLSNEQFF. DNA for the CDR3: TGCGCCAGCAGCCAGGGGCTGTCCAATGAGCAGTTCTTC.